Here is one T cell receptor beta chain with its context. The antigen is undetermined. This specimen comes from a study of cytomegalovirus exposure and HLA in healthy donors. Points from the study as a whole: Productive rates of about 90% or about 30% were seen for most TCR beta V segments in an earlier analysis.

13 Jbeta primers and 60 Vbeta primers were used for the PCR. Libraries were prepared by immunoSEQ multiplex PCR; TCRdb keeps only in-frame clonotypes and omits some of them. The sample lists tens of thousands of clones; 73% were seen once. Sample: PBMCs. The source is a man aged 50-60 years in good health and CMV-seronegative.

The CDR3 nucleotides are TGTGCCAGCAGCGTAGTTGCGCCGCCCGGGGAGCTGTTTTTT. Residues: CASSVVAPPGELFF. The V gene is TRBV9, the J gene TRBJ2-2; no firm D call. Germline CDR1 SGDLS, CDR2 YYNGEE. Trimming shortened V by 0 bases and J by 6 bases, and 9 bases separated the two germline ends. This CDR3 region has 14 residues.